Detailed here is one T cell receptor beta chain. The antigen is undetermined. This CDR3 is 15 amino acids long. J lost 7 bases, V lost 3 bases, and 7 bases had no gene match. The V gene's germline CDR1 is LGHDT and CDR2 YNNKEL (reference sequence). The study made its TCR cDNA through 5'RACE template switching. That step introduced a universal primer site along with UMIs. TCRdb fed the 5' RACE reads into MiXCR, producing one record per CDR3 protein. Among about 170,000 distinct CDR3 sequences, approximately 6.2% were seen once, and the ten largest hold 2.9%. This specimen belongs to a study of T cells after yellow fever vaccination. Points from the study as a whole: A minor fraction of clonotypes spanned both CD4 and CD8 compartments. Booster sampling recovered most clones from primary vaccination (under 97% CD4, approximately 88% CD8).

The V call is TRBV3-1, the J call TRBJ1-4; TRBD1 matches at 8 bases. Material: CD4+ T cells sorted from PBMCs, obtained on the day of the first yellow fever vaccination. The clonotype was recovered from a man between 18 and 29 years old who received the YFV17D yellow fever vaccine. The CDR3: CASSHGDRRPEKLFF. The CDR3 DNA follows: TGTGCCAGCAGCCACGGGGACAGGCGCCCTGAAAAACTGTTTTTT.